This T cell receptor (beta chain) derives from a study of early T cells in non-severe SARS-CoV-2 infection. CDR3 length: 17 amino acids. The junction had 3 bases not matched to a gene; V was cut back by 0 bases and J by 4 bases. From germline, CDR1 is SNHLY and CDR2 FYNNEI. This clonotype was recorded many times. Attachment of unique molecular identifiers to individual cDNA molecules was performed. MiXCR, applied by TCRdb to the 5' RACE reads, yields one record per CDR3 protein. The sample carries 55,000 to 75,000 distinct CDR3 sequences, around an eighth recorded once. The chain recombines TRBV2 with TRBJ2-3, with 14 bases fitting TRBD2. The sequenced sample was whole blood. The clonotype was recovered from an adult who was a healthcare worker with PCR-confirmed SARS-CoV-2 infection or an uninfected control (not recorded which). CDR3 DNA: TGTGCCAGCAGTGAAGCTAGGGGACTAGCGGGAGCAGATACGCAGTATTTT. This codes for CASSEARGLAGADTQYF.